This entry is about one T cell receptor beta chain. The germline CDR1 and CDR2 sequences are SGHTS and YDEGEE. Deletions cut 4 bases from V and 0 bases from J, with 17 bases between. The CDR3 contains 18 residues. Clones were read by immunoSEQ multiplex PCR, and TCRdb kept only the in-frame ones, dropping some. The sample holds just over 150,000 clones; 85% to 95% are singletons and the top ten take under 8.5%. The sample belongs to a study of control samples from healthy donors and cancer patients. This chain links TRBV5-8 with TRBJ1-6, with a weak D call TRBD1 (6 bases). The receptor comes from a middle-aged woman in good health. Material for sequencing was blood. Written as DNA, the CDR3 is TGTGCCAGCAGCAATGACAGGCTTCGTAGCTCCTATAATTCACCCCTCCACTTT. It encodes CASSNDRLRSSYNSPLHF.